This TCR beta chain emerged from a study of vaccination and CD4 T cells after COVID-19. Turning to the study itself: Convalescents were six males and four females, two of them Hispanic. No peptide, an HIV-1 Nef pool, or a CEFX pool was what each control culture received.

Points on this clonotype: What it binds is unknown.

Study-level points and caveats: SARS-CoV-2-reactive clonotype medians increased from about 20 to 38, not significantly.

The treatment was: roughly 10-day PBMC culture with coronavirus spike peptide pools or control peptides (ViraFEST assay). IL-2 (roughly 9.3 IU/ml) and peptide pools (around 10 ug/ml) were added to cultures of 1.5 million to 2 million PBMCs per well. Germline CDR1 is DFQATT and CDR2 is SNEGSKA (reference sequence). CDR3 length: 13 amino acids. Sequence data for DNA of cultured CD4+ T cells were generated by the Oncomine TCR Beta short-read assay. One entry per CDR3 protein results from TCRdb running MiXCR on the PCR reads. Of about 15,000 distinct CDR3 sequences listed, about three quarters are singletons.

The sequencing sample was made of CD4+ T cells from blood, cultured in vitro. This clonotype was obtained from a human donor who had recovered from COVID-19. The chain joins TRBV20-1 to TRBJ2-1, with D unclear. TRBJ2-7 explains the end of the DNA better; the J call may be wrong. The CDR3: CSARAGSSYEQYF. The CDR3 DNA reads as TGCAGTGCTAGAGCCGGTAGCTCCTACGAGCAGTACTTC.